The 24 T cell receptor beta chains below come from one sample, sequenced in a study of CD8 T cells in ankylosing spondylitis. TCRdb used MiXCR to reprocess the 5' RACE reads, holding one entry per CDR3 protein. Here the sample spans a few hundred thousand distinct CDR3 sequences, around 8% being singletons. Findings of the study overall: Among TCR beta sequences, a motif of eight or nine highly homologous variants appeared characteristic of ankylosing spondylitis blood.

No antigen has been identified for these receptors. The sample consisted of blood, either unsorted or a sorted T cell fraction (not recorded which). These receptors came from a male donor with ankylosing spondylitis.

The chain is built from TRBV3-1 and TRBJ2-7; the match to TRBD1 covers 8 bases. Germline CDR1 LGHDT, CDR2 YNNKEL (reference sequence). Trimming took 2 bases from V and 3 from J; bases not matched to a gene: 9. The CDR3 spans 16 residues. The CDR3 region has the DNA TGTGCCAGCAGCCAACACGGACAGGGAGTTATCTACGAGCAGTACTTC. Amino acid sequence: CASSQHGQGVIYEQYF.

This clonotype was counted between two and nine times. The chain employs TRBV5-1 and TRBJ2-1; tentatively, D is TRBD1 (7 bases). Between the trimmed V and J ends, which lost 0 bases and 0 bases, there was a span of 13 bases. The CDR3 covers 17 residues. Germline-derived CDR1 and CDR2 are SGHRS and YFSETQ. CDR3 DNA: TGCGCCAGCAGCTTGGTGCGACAGGGAGGCTCCTACAATGAGCAGTTCTTC. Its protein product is CASSLVRQGGSYNEQFF.

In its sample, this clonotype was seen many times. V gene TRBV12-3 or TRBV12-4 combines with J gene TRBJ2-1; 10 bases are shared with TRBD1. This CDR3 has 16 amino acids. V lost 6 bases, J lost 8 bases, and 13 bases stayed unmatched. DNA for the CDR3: TGTGCCAGCAGAGACCTTCCGGGACAGGGGTGGTATGAGCAGTTCTTC. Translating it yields CASRDLPGQGWYEQFF.

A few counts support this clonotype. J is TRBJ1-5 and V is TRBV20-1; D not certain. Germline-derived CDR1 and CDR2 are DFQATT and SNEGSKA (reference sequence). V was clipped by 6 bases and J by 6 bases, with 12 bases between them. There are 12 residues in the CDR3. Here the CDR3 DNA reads TGCAGTGCGGAGAGTAATGGTCAGCCCCAGCATTTT. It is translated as CSAESNGQPQHF.

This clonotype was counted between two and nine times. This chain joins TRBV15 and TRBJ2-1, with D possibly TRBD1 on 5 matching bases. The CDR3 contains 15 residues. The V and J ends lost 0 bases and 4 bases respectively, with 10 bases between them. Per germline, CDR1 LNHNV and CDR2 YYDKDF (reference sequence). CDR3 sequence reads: CATSRDREGYNEQFF. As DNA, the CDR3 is TGTGCCACCAGCAGAGACAGGGAAGGTTACAATGAGCAGTTCTTC.

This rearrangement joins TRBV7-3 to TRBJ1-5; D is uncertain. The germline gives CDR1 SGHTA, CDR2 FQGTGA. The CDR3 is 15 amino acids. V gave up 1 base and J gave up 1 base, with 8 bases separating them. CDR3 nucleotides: TGTGCCAGCAGCTTAAGCTCCGGGAGCAATCAGCCCCAGCATTTT. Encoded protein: CASSLSSGSNQPQHF. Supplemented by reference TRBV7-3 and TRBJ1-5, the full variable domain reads GAGVSQTPSNKVTEKGKYVELRCDPISGHTALYWYRQSLGQGPEFLIYFQGTGAADDSGLPNDRFFAVRPEGSVSTLKIQRTERGDSAVYLCASSLSSGSNQPQHFGDGTRLSIL.

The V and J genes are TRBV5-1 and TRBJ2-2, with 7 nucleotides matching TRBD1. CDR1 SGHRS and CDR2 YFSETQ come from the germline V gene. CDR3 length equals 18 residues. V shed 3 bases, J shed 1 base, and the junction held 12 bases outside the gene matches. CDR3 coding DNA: TGCGCCAGCAGCTGGACTGTCCGCGACAGGGTGAACACCGGGGAGCTGTTTTTT. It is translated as CASSWTVRDRVNTGELFF.

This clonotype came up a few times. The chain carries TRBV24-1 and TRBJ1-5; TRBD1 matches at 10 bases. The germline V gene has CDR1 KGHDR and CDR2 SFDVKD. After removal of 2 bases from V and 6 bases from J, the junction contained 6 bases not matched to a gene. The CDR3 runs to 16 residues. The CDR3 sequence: CATSDSRTGGVQPQHF. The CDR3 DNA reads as TGTGCCACCAGTGATTCGAGGACAGGGGGGGTTCAGCCCCAGCATTTT.

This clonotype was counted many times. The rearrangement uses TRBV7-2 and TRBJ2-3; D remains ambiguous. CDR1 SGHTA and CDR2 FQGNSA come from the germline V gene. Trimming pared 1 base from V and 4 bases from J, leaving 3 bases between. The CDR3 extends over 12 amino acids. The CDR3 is CASSLEADTQYF. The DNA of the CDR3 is TGTGCCAGCAGCTTAGAGGCAGATACGCAGTATTTT.

CDR3 nucleotide sequence: TGTGCCACCAGCAGAGATTTGGGAACCCAGGGGGCCAACGAGCAGTACTTC. Residues: CATSRDLGTQGANEQYF. The chain carries TRBV15 and TRBJ2-7, with 8 bases fitting TRBD1. The length of the CDR3 is 17 residues. Germline CDR1 is LNHNV and CDR2 is YYDKDF (reference sequence). The V gene end was trimmed by 0 bases and the J gene end by 5 bases; junction bases not matched to a gene: 12.

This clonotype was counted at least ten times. The CDR3 sequence: CASSLGRGNTIYF. The CDR3 bases are TGCGCCAGCAGCTTGGGGAGAGGAAACACCATATATTTT. This sequence joins TRBV5-1 and TRBJ1-3; no clear D. The V gene lost 0 bases and the J gene lost 4 bases, with 5 bases spanning the gap. There are 13 residues in the CDR3. Germline V gene data show CDR1 as SGHRS and CDR2 as YFSETQ.

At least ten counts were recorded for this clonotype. As DNA, the CDR3 is TGTGCCAGCAGCTTAGGTCCAACGAACACCGGGGAGCTGTTTTTT. Its translation is CASSLGPTNTGELFF. The chain couples TRBV7-2 to TRBJ2-2, with D uncertain. This CDR3 is 15 amino acids long. CDR1 and CDR2 (germline): SGHTA, FQGNSA. The germline V and J ends were trimmed by 1 base and 0 bases, with 6 bases remaining between them. Full variable domain (rest looked up from reference TRBV7-2 and TRBJ2-2): GAGVSQSPSNKVTEKGKDVELRCDPISGHTALYWYRQSLGQGLEFLIYFQGNSAPDKSGLPSDRFSAERTGGSVSTLTIQRTQQEDSAVYLCASSLGPTNTGELFFGEGSRLTVL.

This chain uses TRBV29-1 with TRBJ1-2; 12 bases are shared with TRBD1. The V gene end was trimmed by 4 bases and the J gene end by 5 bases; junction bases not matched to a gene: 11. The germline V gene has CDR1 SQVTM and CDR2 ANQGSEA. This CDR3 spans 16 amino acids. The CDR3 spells CSVVLGQGALNYGYTF. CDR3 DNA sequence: TGCAGCGTTGTACTGGGACAGGGGGCGCTTAATTATGGCTACACCTTC. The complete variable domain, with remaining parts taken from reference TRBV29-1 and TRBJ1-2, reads SAVISQKPSRDICQRGTSLTIQCQVDSQVTMMFWYRQQPGQSLTLIATANQGSEATYESGFVIDKFPISRPNLTFSTLTVSNMSPEDSSIYLCSVVLGQGALNYGYTFGSGTRLTVV.

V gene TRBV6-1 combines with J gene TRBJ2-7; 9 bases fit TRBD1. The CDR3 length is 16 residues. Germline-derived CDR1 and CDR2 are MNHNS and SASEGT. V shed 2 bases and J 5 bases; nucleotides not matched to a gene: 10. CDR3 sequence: CASSESQWTGVHEQYF. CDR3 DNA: TGTGCCAGCAGTGAAAGTCAATGGACAGGGGTCCACGAGCAGTACTTC.

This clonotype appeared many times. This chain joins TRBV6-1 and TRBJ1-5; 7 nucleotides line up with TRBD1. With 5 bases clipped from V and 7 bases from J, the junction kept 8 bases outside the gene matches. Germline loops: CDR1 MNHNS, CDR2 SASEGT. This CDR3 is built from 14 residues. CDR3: CASSRGTGEQPQHF. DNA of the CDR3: TGTGCCAGCAGTAGGGGTACAGGGGAACAGCCCCAGCATTTT.

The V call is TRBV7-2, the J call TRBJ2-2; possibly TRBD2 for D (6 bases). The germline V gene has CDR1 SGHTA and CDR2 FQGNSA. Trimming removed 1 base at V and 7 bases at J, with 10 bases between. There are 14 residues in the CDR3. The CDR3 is CASSLGGTGGELFF. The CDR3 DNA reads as TGTGCCAGCAGCTTAGGGGGGACTGGCGGGGAGCTGTTTTTT. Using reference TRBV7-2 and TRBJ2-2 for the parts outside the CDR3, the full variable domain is GAGVSQSPSNKVTEKGKDVELRCDPISGHTALYWYRQSLGQGLEFLIYFQGNSAPDKSGLPSDRFSAERTGGSVSTLTIQRTQQEDSAVYLCASSLGGTGGELFFGEGSRLTVL.

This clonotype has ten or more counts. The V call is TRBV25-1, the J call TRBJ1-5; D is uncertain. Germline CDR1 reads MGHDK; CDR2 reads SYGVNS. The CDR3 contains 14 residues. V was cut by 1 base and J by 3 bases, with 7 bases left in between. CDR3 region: CASSESGYNQPQHF. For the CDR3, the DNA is TGTGCCAGCAGTGAATCGGGATACAATCAGCCCCAGCATTTT.

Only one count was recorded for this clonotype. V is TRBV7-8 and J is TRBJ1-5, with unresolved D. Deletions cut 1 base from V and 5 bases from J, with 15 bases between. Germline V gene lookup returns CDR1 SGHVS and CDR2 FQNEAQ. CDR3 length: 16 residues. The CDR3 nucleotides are TGTGCCAGCAGCTTAGTCACCGTTCGGGGTTATCAGCCCCAGCATTTT. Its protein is CASSLVTVRGYQPQHF. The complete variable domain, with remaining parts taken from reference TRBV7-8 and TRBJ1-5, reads GAGVSQSPRYKVAKRGQDVALRCDPISGHVSLFWYQQALGQGPEFLTYFQNEAQLDKSGLPSDRFFAERPEGSVSTLKIQRTQQEDSAVYLCASSLVTVRGYQPQHFGDGTRLSIL.

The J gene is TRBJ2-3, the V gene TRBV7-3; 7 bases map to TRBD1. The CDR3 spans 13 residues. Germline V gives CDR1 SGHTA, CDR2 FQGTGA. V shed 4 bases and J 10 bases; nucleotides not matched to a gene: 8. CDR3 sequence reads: CASSSRWDSPQYF. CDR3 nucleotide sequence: TGTGCCAGCAGCTCCAGATGGGACAGTCCGCAGTATTTT.

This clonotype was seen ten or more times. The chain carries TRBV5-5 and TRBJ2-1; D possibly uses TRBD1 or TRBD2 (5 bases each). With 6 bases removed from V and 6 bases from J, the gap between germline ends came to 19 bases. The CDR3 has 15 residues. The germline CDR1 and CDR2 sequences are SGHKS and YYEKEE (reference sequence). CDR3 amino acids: CASTSVGDGGNEQFF. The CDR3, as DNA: TGTGCCAGCACCTCGGTAGGGGACGGCGGCAATGAGCAGTTCTTC.

The CDR3 DNA follows: TGTGCCAGCAGTTACGCCGGGACTAGCGGTAGCACAGATACGCAGTATTTT. Its translation is CASSYAGTSGSTDTQYF. The rearrangement links TRBV6-5 to TRBJ2-3; 11 bases align to TRBD2. Germline CDR1 reads MNHEY; CDR2 reads SVGAGI. V lost 2 bases to trimming and J lost 0 bases; unmatched junction nucleotides: 4. The CDR3 covers 17 residues.

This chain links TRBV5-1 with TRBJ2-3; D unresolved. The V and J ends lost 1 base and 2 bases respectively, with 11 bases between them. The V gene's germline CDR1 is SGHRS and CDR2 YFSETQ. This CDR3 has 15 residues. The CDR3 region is CASSLSLQVTDTQYF. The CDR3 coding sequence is TGCGCCAGCAGCTTGTCACTTCAAGTCACAGATACGCAGTATTTT. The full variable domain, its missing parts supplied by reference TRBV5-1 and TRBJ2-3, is KAGVTQTPRYLIKTRGQQVTLSCSPISGHRSVSWYQQTPGQGLQFLFEYFSETQRNKGNFPGRFSGRQFSNSRSEMNVSTLELGDSALYLCASSLSLQVTDTQYFGPGTRLTVL.

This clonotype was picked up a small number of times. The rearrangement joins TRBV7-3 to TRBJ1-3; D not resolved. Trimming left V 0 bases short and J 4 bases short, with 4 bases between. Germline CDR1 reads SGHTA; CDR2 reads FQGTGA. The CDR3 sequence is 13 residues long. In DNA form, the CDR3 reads TGTGCCAGCAGCTTAACCCCGGGAAACACCATATATTTT. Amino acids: CASSLTPGNTIYF. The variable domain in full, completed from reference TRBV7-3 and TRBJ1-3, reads GAGVSQTPSNKVTEKGKYVELRCDPISGHTALYWYRQSLGQGPEFLIYFQGTGAADDSGLPNDRFFAVRPEGSVSTLKIQRTERGDSAVYLCASSLTPGNTIYFGEGSWLTVV.

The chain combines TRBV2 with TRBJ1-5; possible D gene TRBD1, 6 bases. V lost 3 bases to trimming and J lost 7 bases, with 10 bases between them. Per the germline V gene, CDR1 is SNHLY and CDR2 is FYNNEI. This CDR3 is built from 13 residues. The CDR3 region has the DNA TGTGCCAGCAGTGATGGGGGCAGACAGCCCCAGCATTTT. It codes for CASSDGGRQPQHF.